Listed below are T cell receptor beta chains from one sample, sequenced in a study of blood T cells in healthy people across ages. TCRdb called the 5' RACE reads again in MiXCR, with one record for every CDR3 protein. The table has about 640,000 distinct CDR3 sequences, roughly 50% seen once; the top ten hold over 35%. Sequencing was carried out using blood. The receptors shown here come from a man aged 60 to 69 in good health. Both conserved end residues are part of each CDR3. The D gene is left open where the match is weak. Only part of the rows carry a size: once, few, many, or a class if the clone is expanded.

>.|.|TRBV14|TRBJ1-1
CASSHKAQGRDEAFF
TGTGCCAGCAGCCACAAAGCACAGGGACGTGATGAAGCTTTCTTT
>.|.|TRBV20-1|TRBJ1-5
CSADQGSYSNQPQHF
TGCAGTGCTGACCAGGGGTCTTATAGCAATCAGCCCCAGCATTTT
>.|.|TRBV5-1|TRBJ2-3
CASSLQGTETDTQYF
TGCGCCAGCAGCTTGCAGGGAACGGAAACAGATACGCAGTATTTT
>TRBD1|.|TRBV15|TRBJ1-4
CATSRVQGGNEKLFF
TGTGCCACCAGCAGAGTGCAGGGGGGCAATGAAAAACTGTTTTTT
>TRBD1|few|TRBV12-3/TRBV12-4|TRBJ1-4
CASRRTGYEKLFF
TGTGCCAGCAGAAGGACAGGGTACGAAAAACTGTTTTTT
>.|few|TRBV7-2|TRBJ2-7
CASSGGFTGRYEQYF
TGTGCCAGCAGCGGCGGATTCACAGGGCGCTACGAGCAGTACTTC
>TRBD2|.|TRBV2|TRBJ2-1
CASSWTSDEQFF
TGTGCCAGCAGCTGGACTAGCGATGAGCAGTTCTTC
>.|few|TRBV4-1|TRBJ1-5
CASSQGDGVGNQPQHF
TGCGCCAGCAGCCAAGGAGATGGGGTCGGCAATCAGCCCCAGCATTTT
>.|few|TRBV7-4|TRBJ2-7
CASSLISPYYEQYF
TGTGCCAGCAGCTTAATCTCCCCCTACTACGAGCAGTACTTC
>TRBD2|.|TRBV20-1|TRBJ2-4
CSASIAGGPFNIQYF
TGCAGTGCTAGTATAGCGGGGGGGCCGTTTAACATTCAGTACTTC
>TRBD2|.|TRBV12-3/TRBV12-4|TRBJ2-1
CASTLGSGGVNEQFF
TGTGCCAGCACCCTCGGTAGCGGGGGGGTCAATGAGCAGTTCTTC